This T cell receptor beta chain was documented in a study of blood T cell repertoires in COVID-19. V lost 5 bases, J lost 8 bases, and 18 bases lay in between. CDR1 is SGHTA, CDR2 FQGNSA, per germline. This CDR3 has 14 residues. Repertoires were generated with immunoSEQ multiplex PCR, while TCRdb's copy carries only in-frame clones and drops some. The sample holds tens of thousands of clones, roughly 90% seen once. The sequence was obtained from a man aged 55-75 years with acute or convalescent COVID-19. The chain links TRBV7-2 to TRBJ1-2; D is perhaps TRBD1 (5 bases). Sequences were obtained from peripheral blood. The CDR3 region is CASSMTGTRQGYTF. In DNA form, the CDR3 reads TGTGCCAGCAGCATGACCGGGACTAGGCAGGGCTACACCTTC.